The 8 T cell receptor beta chains in this list originate from one sample, sequenced in a study of blood T cell repertoires in COVID-19. Data came from immunoSEQ multiplex PCR; TCRdb stores just in-frame clones and leaves some out. The sample shows 270,000 or so clones, over 85% of them seen only once. Sequencing was performed on peripheral blood. These receptor sequences come from a woman in her twenties or thirties with COVID-19, enrolled during active disease.

The CDR3 DNA follows: TGTGCCAGCAAGGCAGGGACTAATGAAAAACTGTTTTTT. Its protein is CASKAGTNEKLFF. This chain joins TRBV7-9 and TRBJ1-4, with a tentative D call TRBD1 (5 bases). In germline, CDR1 is SEHNR, CDR2 FQNEAQ (reference sequence). There are 13 residues in the CDR3. With 7 bases removed from V and 2 bases from J, the gap between germline ends came to 8 bases.

The J gene is TRBJ1-5, the V gene TRBV28; D remains ambiguous. The germline CDR1 and CDR2 sequences are MDHEN and SYDVKM. The CDR3 consists of 14 residues. The V and J ends lost 9 bases and 2 bases respectively, with 14 bases between them. CDR3 in amino acids: CASSPSLGNQPQHF. CDR3 nucleotides: TGTGCCAGTTCTCCTAGTTTGGGCAATCAGCCCCAGCATTTT.

This rearrangement joins TRBV3-1 (or the pseudogene TRBV3-2) to TRBJ2-7, with a possible D match to TRBD1 (6 bases). CDR3 length: 12 amino acids. Germline V CDR1 and CDR2: LGHDT, YNNKEL (reference sequence). V dropped 8 bases and J dropped 3 bases, with 11 bases sitting between them. The CDR3 region is CASGTQVYEQYF. The CDR3 DNA reads as TGTGCCAGCGGGACACAAGTCTACGAGCAGTACTTC.

The gene calls are TRBV18 and TRBJ2-1, with a weak D call TRBD2 (7 bases). Per the germline V gene, CDR1 is KGHSH and CDR2 is LQKENI. V was pared by 6 bases and J by 7 bases, with 16 bases between. This CDR3 spans 14 amino acids. The CDR3 coding sequence is TGTGCCAGCTCCCGTGGCGGGGGCTCTAATGAGCAGTTCTTC. Protein: CASSRGGGSNEQFF.

This chain links TRBV4-1 with TRBJ2-1; the match to TRBD1 covers 7 bases. The CDR3 spans 20 residues. From germline, CDR1 is MGHRA and CDR2 YSYEKL. The V and J ends lost 4 bases and 0 bases, in that order; junction bases with no gene match: 18. Here the CDR3 reads CASSRYFGGVRTGSYNEQFF. CDR3 DNA sequence: TGCGCCAGCAGCCGCTACTTTGGGGGCGTTCGGACAGGCTCCTACAATGAGCAGTTCTTC.

The sample holds a few counts of this clone. The J gene is TRBJ2-1, the V gene TRBV6-5; no firm D call. CDR3 length: 12 amino acids. Germline CDR1 MNHEY, CDR2 SVGAGI. Trimming left V 5 bases short and J 5 bases short, with 7 bases between. CDR3 sequence: CASSRDNNEQFF. CDR3 nucleotide sequence: TGTGCCAGCAGTAGAGATAACAATGAGCAGTTCTTC.

This chain uses TRBV5-6 with TRBJ1-1; 9 nucleotides align to TRBD1. The ends lost 4 bases at V and 4 bases at J; junction bases unmatched: 5. There are 14 residues in the CDR3. Germline CDR1 SGHDT, CDR2 YYEEEE. The CDR3 reads CASSKGTGITEAFF. CDR3 in DNA: TGTGCCAGCAGCAAGGGGACAGGGATCACTGAAGCTTTCTTT.

This clone was observed once. This chain joins TRBV11-2 and TRBJ1-1; D unresolved. V was trimmed by 11 bases and J by 0 bases, leaving 10 bases between them. Per germline, CDR1 SGHAT and CDR2 FQNNGV. The CDR3 has 12 residues. The CDR3 bases are TGTGCCTACGGGGATATGAACACTGAAGCTTTCTTT. This encodes CAYGDMNTEAFF. Looking up the rest from reference TRBV11-2 and TRBJ1-1 gives the full variable domain: EAGVAQSPRYKIIEKRQSVAFWCNPISGHATLYWYQQILGQGPKLLIQFQNNGVVDDSQLPKDRFSAERLKGVDSTLKIQPAKLEDSAVYLCAYGDMNTEAFFGQGTRLTVV.